Below, 29 T cell receptor beta chains from the same sample are listed, as sequenced in a study of a mutant IDH1 vaccine in newly diagnosed glioma. Indicated time point: baseline, week 1 (first vaccination visit). Treatment specified: pre-vaccination baseline after standard-of-care therapy. TCRdb keeps only in-frame clones here, not all; method: immunoSEQ multiplex PCR. The sample includes tens of thousands of clones, 83% of them seen just once. The sample here was PBMCs, taken from a glioma patient treated with radiotherapy, temozolomide or both. Source of these receptors: a woman aged 45-65 years with glioma.

This clone was detected only a few times. The chain employs TRBV15 and TRBJ1-1; possible D gene TRBD1, 5 bases. The CDR3 is made up of 15 amino acids. Trimming stripped 0 bases from V and 0 bases from J, with 8 bases between. Germline CDR1 is LNHNV and CDR2 is YYDKDF (reference sequence). The CDR3 DNA sequence: TGTGCCACCAGCAGAGAAAAGGGACTGAACACTGAAGCTTTCTTT. It translates to CATSREKGLNTEAFF.

This rearrangement joins TRBV7-2 to TRBJ2-7; TRBD2 agrees at 7 bases. The trim removed 8 bases at V and 0 bases at J, leaving 10 bases unmatched. The V gene's germline CDR1 is SGHTA and CDR2 FQGNSA. This CDR3 is 15 amino acids long. The CDR3 DNA is TGTGCCAGCGGGGGGAGGGCTGAGAGCTCCTACGAGCAGTACTTC. Translating gives CASGGRAESSYEQYF.

This chain links TRBV6-6 with TRBJ1-1, with D possibly being TRBD1 (5 bases). The V end lost 0 bases, the J end lost 13 bases, and 9 bases lay between the germline ends. There are 11 residues in the CDR3. Germline V gene lookup returns CDR1 MNHNY and CDR2 SVGAGI (reference sequence). The DNA of the CDR3 is TGTGCCAGCAGTTACTCGAAAAGGGGTTTCTTT. It codes for CASSYSKRGFF.

This sequence joins TRBV10-1 and TRBJ2-3; D remains unclear. Germline V gene lookup returns CDR1 WNHNN and CDR2 SYGVQD (reference sequence). Deletions cut 0 bases from V and 1 base from J, with 5 bases between. The CDR3 sequence is 14 residues long. The CDR3 loop is CASSESPRTDTQYF. CDR3 in DNA: TGCGCCAGCAGTGAGTCCCCTCGCACAGATACGCAGTATTTT.

The V call is TRBV18, the J call TRBJ1-6; D is possibly TRBD1 (5 bases). The germline V gene has CDR1 KGHSH and CDR2 LQKENI. This CDR3 region has 15 residues. V lost 2 bases, J lost 2 bases, and 7 bases lay in between. The CDR3 loop is CASSPGGTYNSPLHF. The DNA of the CDR3 is TGTGCCAGCTCACCAGGGGGGACCTATAATTCACCCCTCCACTTT.

V and J are TRBV29-1 and TRBJ2-4; TRBD1 agrees at 9 bases. The CDR3 spans 13 residues. The germline CDR1 and CDR2 sequences are SQVTM and ANQGSEA. Trimming at V came to 6 bases and at J to 8 bases, leaving 8 bases not matched to a gene. This CDR3 is CSVAVGQGDIQYF. CDR3 DNA sequence: TGCAGCGTCGCCGTGGGACAGGGCGACATTCAGTACTTC.

Here the CDR3 DNA reads TGTGCCAGCAGCTCCCGGCAGGATTCCTACGAGCAGTACTTC. It translates to CASSSRQDSYEQYF. This chain uses TRBV7-9 with TRBJ2-7; D is ambiguous. Trimming left V 4 bases short and J 1 base short, with 11 bases between. The germline gives CDR1 SEHNR, CDR2 FQNEAQ (reference sequence). This CDR3 has 14 residues.

The chain employs TRBV4-1 and TRBJ1-5; D ambiguous. This CDR3 contains 17 residues. Trimming removed 1 base from V and 5 bases from J, with 18 bases in between. Germline V CDR1 and CDR2: MGHRA, YSYEKL. The CDR3 coding sequence is TGCGCCAGCAGCCAAGTCGCACTCGGAGGGTTGTATCAGCCCCAGCATTTT. Its translation is CASSQVALGGLYQPQHF.

The V call is TRBV2, the J call TRBJ1-6; a weak D match, TRBD1 (5 bases). The CDR3 spans 16 residues. V lost 1 base and J 6 bases, leaving 13 bases between the germline ends. Germline V gene sequence: CDR1 SNHLY, CDR2 FYNNEI. For the CDR3, the DNA is TGTGCCAGCAGTGAAGGGGGGGGAGGTTCTAATTCACCCCTCCACTTT. Amino acids: CASSEGGGGSNSPLHF.

The chain joins TRBV30 to TRBJ2-3; possibly TRBD1 or TRBD2 for D (6 bases each). V shed 0 bases and J shed 2 bases, with 12 bases lying between them. Germline assignment: CDR1 GTSNPN and CDR2 SVGIG (reference sequence). The CDR3 is made up of 15 amino acids. CDR3 protein: CAWSVGGLVTDTQYF. The CDR3 coding sequence is TGTGCCTGGAGTGTGGGGGGCTTAGTCACAGATACGCAGTATTTT.

The CDR3 protein is CARSLTGYGEAFF. The CDR3 coding sequence is TGTGCCAGAAGCCTAACAGGGTATGGTGAAGCTTTCTTT. This chain links TRBV5-3 with TRBJ1-1; D possibly corresponds to TRBD1 (6 bases). TRBV5-3 is marked as an open reading frame, function uncertain. This CDR3 has 13 residues. Trimming removed 4 bases from V and 7 bases from J, with 14 bases in between.

This sequence joins TRBV11-2 and TRBJ1-1, with D perhaps TRBD1 (5 bases). Trimming pared 0 bases from V and 3 bases from J, leaving 14 bases between. Per germline, CDR1 SGHAT and CDR2 FQNNGV. The length of the CDR3 is 16 residues. This CDR3 reads CASSLEGPLYYTEAFF. The CDR3 region has the DNA TGTGCCAGCAGCTTAGAGGGGCCTTTATATTACACTGAAGCTTTCTTT. The whole variable domain, remainder taken from reference TRBV11-2 and TRBJ1-1, is EAGVAQSPRYKIIEKRQSVAFWCNPISGHATLYWYQQILGQGPKLLIQFQNNGVVDDSQLPKDRFSAERLKGVDSTLKIQPAKLEDSAVYLCASSLEGPLYYTEAFFGQGTRLTVV.

This chain links TRBV6-5 with TRBJ2-7; 11 bases line up with TRBD2. The V and J ends lost 5 bases and 2 bases, in that order; junction bases with no gene match: 5. CDR1 is MNHEY, CDR2 SVGAGI, per germline. CDR3 length: 15 amino acids. In DNA, the CDR3 is TGTGCCAGCAGTCAGGGGACTAGCGGTCCCTACGAGCAGTACTTC. This encodes CASSQGTSGPYEQYF.

This clone was picked up one time. CDR3 bases: TGTGCCAGTAGTTCGACAGGGGAGGCATCGTATGGCTACACCTTC. It encodes CASSSTGEASYGYTF. V and J are TRBV19 and TRBJ1-2; 8 nucleotides line up with TRBD1. The CDR3 covers 15 residues. V gave up 5 bases and J gave up 5 bases; unmatched junction bases: 10. Germline CDR1 LNHDA, CDR2 SQIVND (reference sequence).

The V gene is TRBV29-1, the J gene TRBJ1-3; no clear D gene. The CDR3 totals 14 residues. With 8 bases removed from V and 0 bases from J, the gap between germline ends came to 14 bases. CDR1 and CDR2 (germline): SQVTM, ANQGSEA. DNA for the CDR3: TGCAGCACGAATGACGGAAACTCTGGAAACACCATATATTTT. This gives the protein CSTNDGNSGNTIYF.

The chain combines TRBV15 with TRBJ1-1, with a tentative D call TRBD1 (6 bases). Germline V gene sequence: CDR1 LNHNV, CDR2 YYDKDF (reference sequence). The CDR3 has 14 amino acids. Trimming took 8 bases from V and 3 from J, leaving 16 bases between them. CDR3 residues: CATGTRTWHTEAFF. DNA for the CDR3: TGTGCCACCGGGACAAGAACCTGGCACACTGAAGCTTTCTTT.

In its sample, this clone was seen once. The chain links TRBV5-5 to TRBJ1-4; D not certain. This CDR3 spans 16 amino acids. The V gene's germline CDR1 is SGHKS and CDR2 YYEKEE (reference sequence). V was clipped by 4 bases and J by 0 bases, with 13 bases between them. The CDR3 DNA reads as TGTGCCAGCAGCATCGTTGGGGTCACAACTAATGAAAAACTGTTTTTT. It encodes CASSIVGVTTNEKLFF.

The chain employs TRBV7-2 and TRBJ2-1; 11 bases align to TRBD2. The CDR3 is made up of 17 amino acids. V shed 4 bases, J shed 6 bases, and the junction held 11 bases outside the gene matches. CDR1 SGHTA and CDR2 FQGNSA come from the germline V gene. CDR3 residues: CASSSYILAGAFNEQFF. The CDR3 region has the DNA TGTGCCAGCAGCTCCTATATACTAGCGGGGGCTTTCAATGAGCAGTTCTTC.

This clone was counted only a few times. Here the CDR3 DNA reads TGTGCCAGCAGCCCTCGGACAGGGGCCTACAATGAGCAGTTCTTC. It yields the protein CASSPRTGAYNEQFF. This chain links TRBV16 with TRBJ2-1, with 9 bases lining up with TRBD1. The CDR3 covers 15 residues. Looked up from germline, CDR1 is KGHSY and CDR2 is FQNENV. The ends lost 4 bases at V and 2 bases at J; junction bases unmatched: 3.

As regards this clone: Germline is not matched at one junction end, which may reflect a read error. V is TRBV18 and J is TRBJ1-6; 8 bases match TRBD1. Germline CDR1 KGHSH, CDR2 LQKENI. The CDR3 totals 14 residues. CDR3 sequence: CASSPQGGDSPLHF. The CDR3 region has the DNA TGTGCCAGCTCGCCACAGGGGGGAGATTCACCCCTCCACTTT.

The CDR3 loop is CAISESTGVGQETQYF. The CDR3 nucleotides read TGTGCCATCAGTGAGTCGACAGGGGTGGGTCAAGAGACCCAGTACTTC. The V call is TRBV10-3, the J call TRBJ2-5; 8 bases line up with TRBD1. The ends lost 0 bases at V and 2 bases at J; junction bases unmatched: 5. CDR1 is ENHRY and CDR2 is SYGVKD in the germline V gene. The CDR3 is 16 residues long.

This clone showed up just once. The chain links TRBV29-1 to TRBJ2-7; TRBD1 or TRBD2 may be the D gene (5 bases each). The CDR3 length is 15 residues. V was clipped by 1 base and J by 6 bases, with 19 bases between them. Germline V gene lookup returns CDR1 SQVTM and CDR2 ANQGSEA. CDR3 in amino acids: CSVEVGVLGGSEQYF. CDR3 DNA sequence: TGCAGCGTTGAAGTAGGCGTCCTTGGGGGTTCCGAGCAGTACTTC.

The genes are TRBV2 and TRBJ1-4; D is uncertain. CDR3 length: 15 amino acids. Germline V gene sequence: CDR1 SNHLY, CDR2 FYNNEI. The V end was cut by 4 bases, the J end by 3 bases, with 12 bases between. CDR3 in DNA: TGTGCCAGCAGTGGAAATAGGGCGCCTAATGAAAAACTGTTTTTT. Its translation is CASSGNRAPNEKLFF.

A few counts support this clone. In DNA form, the CDR3 reads TGTGCCAGCAGCTTGGGGACAGGGGCGAGCTACGAGCAGTACTTC. Amino acid sequence: CASSLGTGASYEQYF. V gene TRBV7-9 combines with J gene TRBJ2-7, with TRBD1 matching 10 bases. Germline V gene lookup returns CDR1 SEHNR and CDR2 FQNEAQ (reference sequence). V trimming: 3 bases; J trimming: 3 bases; junction bases outside the gene matches: 5. The CDR3 loop spans 15 amino acids. The variable domain in full, with the rest retrieved from reference TRBV7-9 and TRBJ2-7, is DTGVSQNPRHKITKRGQNVTFRCDPISEHNRLYWYRQTLGQGPEFLTYFQNEAQLEKSRLLSDRFSAERPKGSFSTLEIQRTEQGDSAMYLCASSLGTGASYEQYFGPGTRLTVT.

The chain recombines TRBV10-1 with TRBJ2-2, with D possibly TRBD2 on 5 matching bases. CDR1 is WNHNN and CDR2 is SYGVQD in the germline V gene (reference sequence). There are 17 residues in the CDR3. V dropped 2 bases and J dropped 1 base, with 14 bases sitting between them. This CDR3 reads CASSEPYSRGNTGELFF. The CDR3 coding sequence is TGCGCCAGCAGTGAGCCGTACAGCCGGGGGAACACCGGGGAGCTGTTTTTT.

The J gene is TRBJ2-7, the V gene TRBV7-2; D is undetermined. Trimming left V 0 bases short and J 2 bases short, with 8 bases between. This CDR3 is built from 14 residues. CDR1 SGHTA and CDR2 FQGNSA come from the germline V gene. CDR3 bases: TGTGCCAGCAGCTTAGCGTGGGGTCCCTACGAGCAGTACTTC. Translated: CASSLAWGPYEQYF.

The chain recombines TRBV5-1 with TRBJ2-2; the match to TRBD1 covers 8 bases. The germline V gene encodes CDR1 SGHRS and CDR2 YFSETQ. The CDR3 extends over 15 amino acids. V gave up 6 bases and J gave up 7 bases; unmatched junction bases: 11. CDR3 bases: TGCGCCAGCACCCTGACCGGGACAGGCAACGGGGAGCTGTTTTTT. It translates to CASTLTGTGNGELFF.

The chain carries TRBV28 and TRBJ1-3, with no clear D. Germline values: CDR1 MDHEN, CDR2 SYDVKM. V was trimmed by 5 bases and J by 2 bases, leaving 10 bases between them. CDR3 length: 14 amino acids. CDR3 sequence: CASSTPPAGNTIYF. The DNA for the CDR3 is TGTGCCAGCAGTACCCCACCGGCTGGAAACACCATATATTTT.

The chain employs TRBV6-5 and TRBJ1-1; 7 nucleotides align to TRBD1. The CDR3 has 15 residues. CDR1 is MNHEY, CDR2 SVGAGI, per germline. V lost 3 bases, J lost 5 bases, and 9 bases stayed unmatched. The CDR3 nucleotides read TGTGCCAGCAGTTATTCTTCGGGACAGCGAACTGAAGCTTTCTTT. Protein product: CASSYSSGQRTEAFF.